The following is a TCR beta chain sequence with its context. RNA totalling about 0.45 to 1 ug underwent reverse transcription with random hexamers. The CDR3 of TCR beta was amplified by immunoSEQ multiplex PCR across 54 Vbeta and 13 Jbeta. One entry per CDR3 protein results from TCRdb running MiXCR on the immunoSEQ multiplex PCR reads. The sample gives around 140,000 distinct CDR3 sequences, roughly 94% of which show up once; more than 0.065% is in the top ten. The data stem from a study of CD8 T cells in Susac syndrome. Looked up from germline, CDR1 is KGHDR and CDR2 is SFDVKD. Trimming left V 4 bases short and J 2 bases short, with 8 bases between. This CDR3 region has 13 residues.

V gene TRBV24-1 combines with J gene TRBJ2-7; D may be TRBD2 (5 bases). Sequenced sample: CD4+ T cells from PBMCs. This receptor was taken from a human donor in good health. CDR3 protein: CATSDTTTYEQYF. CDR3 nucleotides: TGTGCCACCAGTGACACGACTACCTACGAGCAGTACTTC.